This TCR beta chain was captured by sequencing in a study of shared T cell receptors in the human thymus (dated by TCRdb to the early 2020s). As for the study more broadly: The study examined how self-reactive, shared T-cell receptor alpha chains are generated in the human thymus.

Unmatched junction bases come to 5, with V trimmed by 2 bases and J by 0 bases. From its cysteine to its phenylalanine, the CDR3 spans 18 amino acids. Only CDR3 DNA is held: 54 bases, read in frame from base 1. CDR1 and CDR2 (SGHNT, YYREEE) derive from the germline V gene (reference sequence). A note on this clone: The antigen it recognizes is unknown. Per-base quality was not reported, and no clone a single base away is much larger than it.

Receptors were amplified or captured by the immunoSEQ multiplex PCR assay. Held by TCRdb, this immuneACCESS table contains in-frame sequences only and omits some clones. Under half of the omission traces to an unresolved V gene where checked; the cause of the rest is unknown. The sample contains 600,000 or so clones, about 89% of them found a single time. The ten largest clones capture over 0.008% of the sample. This sample was shared with a second study, whose subject was human thymus T cells. As the second study states: In Finland, the donors were immunologically healthy infants who were having open corrective cardiac surgery for congenital heart defects. Thymus tissue was obtained as surgical resects removed during corrective cardiac surgery. Biased V and J gene segment usage appeared to be present in both thymic and peripheral blood repertoires. The related research reported highly overlapping thymic TCR repertoires among unrelated individuals. TCR alpha and beta repertoires from roughly 8 infant thymus samples and four related peripheral blood samples were characterized in the study. The cohort included about six male and a couple of female infants, with donor ages spanning 7 to 244 days. Thymocytes were mechanically released from the tissue and were stored as pellets of roughly 9-30 million cells at -70 degrees C. A QIAsymphony instrument was used to extract genomic DNA from frozen cell pellets. The immunoSEQ multiplex PCR assay was used to amplify the TCRB and TCRAD loci from a standardized quantity of quality-controlled genomic DNA. The amplicons spanned the V(D)J region and were long enough to cover the CDR3 and allow V and J genes to be identified. Through the commercial immunoSEQ service, the amplicons were sequenced on an Illumina platform. Corrections for primer bias and sequencing errors followed previously described methods, while TCRAD and TCRB definitions were based on the IMGT database. Analysis of the repertoires was done with immunoSEQ Analyzer 3.0 and VDJTools and included basic statistics, V/J segment usage, diversity estimates, rarefaction and pairwise overlap. Chao1, ChaoE, Efron-Thisted, Shannon and inverse Simpson indices were used to estimate diversity, which was also estimated on datasets down-sampled to the smallest sample. For repertoire overlap, CDR3 nucleotide sequence, V gene and J gene had to match strictly, and clustering was done by Jaccard-based multidimensional scaling. On average, roughly 740,000 unique TCRB clonotypes were obtained from thymus samples, compared with 70,000 to 100,000 from blood samples.

This receptor chain uses TRBV5-4 and TRBJ2-3, with 14 junctional bases fitting TRBD2. Specimen: thymocytes. The TCR sequence derives from a boy younger than two with a congenital heart defect. Donor details come from another sample of the same person, matched by shared clones. The CDR3 here reads CASSFGTSGRRSTDTQYF. The sequenced DNA: TGTGCCAGCAGCTTTGGGACTAGCGGGAGACGGAGCACAGATACGCAGTATTTT.